The clone carrying this TCR beta chain occurred a few times. The target antigen is unknown. The data stem from a study of blood T cells in healthy people across ages. Overall study results and limits: Older individuals had lower TCR beta diversity per million T cells (the decline was roughly linear). CMV infection status of these donors was not known.

PCR was performed a second time for 7 to 11 cycles using a sample-barcoded 5' primer and a J-beta primer mix. TCRdb itself ran the 5' RACE reads through MiXCR, one entry per CDR3 protein. This table holds hundreds of thousands of distinct CDR3 sequences, around 21% found once. The CDR3 loop spans 17 amino acids. The ends lost 0 bases at V and 2 bases at J; junction bases unmatched: 3. Germline CDR1 and CDR2: LGHNA and YNFKEQ. At least 6.5 million PBMCs were isolated per sample. This chain links TRBV4-2 with TRBJ2-5, with 13 bases that match TRBD2. The TCR originated in a man in his 70s in good health. Material: blood. CDR3 sequence: CASSQELGLAGQETQYF. The DNA of the CDR3 is TGTGCCAGCAGCCAAGAACTGGGACTAGCGGGGCAAGAGACCCAGTACTTC.